This T cell receptor beta chain was sequenced for a study of T cells and copy number aberrations in small-cell lung cancer. The germline V gene encodes CDR1 SNHLY and CDR2 FYNNEI. Trimming pared 1 base from V and 7 bases from J, leaving 11 bases between. This CDR3 is 13 amino acids long. General study results and limits: Compared with adjacent lung tissue, tumors had lower T-cell richness and clonality and non-significantly lower density. Copy number aberration burden correlated negatively with tumor T-cell density, richness, clonality. Tumor regions shared few clones; roughly 75-98% were region-restricted.

About this clone itself: What it recognizes is unknown.

Tumor tissue came from three grid-selected regions of each formalin-fixed paraffin-embedded block. Some clones are missing from TCRdb's copy, which holds only in-frame ones; the method was immunoSEQ multiplex PCR. The repertoire holds 450 to 500 clones, with roughly 90% as singletons. This sequence joins TRBV2 and TRBJ2-7, with unresolved D. Material: tumor tissue. The sequence was collected from a man between 60 and 75 years old with small cell lung cancer. The CDR3 reads CASSEGPFGEQYF. The CDR3 DNA reads TGTGCCAGCAGTGAAGGACCATTCGGGGAGCAGTACTTC.